One sample yielded the 31 T cell receptor beta chains listed below, sequenced in a study of radiotherapy plus CTLA-4 blockade in lung cancer. Sequencing was performed with immunoSEQ multiplex PCR; in TCRdb, only in-frame clones are kept and a portion is missing. Here the sample spans fewer than 100,000 clones, over 80% being singletons. The sample here was peripheral blood, taken from a patient treated with radiotherapy plus ipilimumab. The receptors shown here come from a human donor with non-small cell lung cancer who had stable disease on radiotherapy plus ipilimumab.

The chain combines TRBV27 with TRBJ1-4; D is ambiguous. Per germline, CDR1 MNHEY and CDR2 SMNVEV (reference sequence). Trimming cost V 4 bases and J 0 bases, with 9 bases left between them. The CDR3 loop spans 15 amino acids. For the CDR3, the DNA is TGTGCCAGCAGTTCCCGCCCCGCAACTAATGAAAAACTGTTTTTT. It translates to CASSSRPATNEKLFF.

This clone has only a few counts. The rearrangement uses TRBV27 and TRBJ1-2, with D possibly matching TRBD1 (5 bases). The CDR3 is made up of 15 amino acids. From germline, CDR1 is MNHEY and CDR2 SMNVEV (reference sequence). The ends were cut back, 3 bases at V and 6 bases at J, with 17 bases in the middle. This CDR3 is CASSFYPGGGNGYTF. DNA of the CDR3: TGTGCCAGCAGTTTTTATCCGGGGGGGGGAAATGGCTACACCTTC.

The chain carries TRBV28 and TRBJ2-3; 11 positions agree with TRBD1. This CDR3 comprises 17 residues. The J segment lost 3 bases and the V segment lost 6 bases, leaving 11 bases of the junction unmatched. Germline assignment: CDR1 MDHEN and CDR2 SYDVKM. The CDR3 is CASRLRRGTGGTDTQYF. The CDR3 DNA is TGTGCCAGCAGACTGCGCCGCGGGACAGGGGGTACAGATACGCAGTATTTT.

This chain uses TRBV28 with TRBJ1-5; D is unresolved. Trimming stripped 8 bases from V and 1 base from J, with 6 bases between. The CDR3 totals 12 residues. The germline V gene encodes CDR1 MDHEN and CDR2 SYDVKM. CDR3: CASESSNQPQHF. As DNA, the CDR3 is TGTGCCAGCGAGTCGAGCAATCAGCCCCAGCATTTT.

This clone was detected once. The rearrangement joins TRBV28 to TRBJ2-2; the match to TRBD2 covers 11 bases. There are 16 residues in the CDR3. Germline CDR1 reads MDHEN; CDR2 reads SYDVKM. V lost 5 bases, J lost 6 bases, and 8 bases stayed unmatched. CDR3 DNA: TGTGCCAGCAGTGGTAGCGGGGGGGCGGTCGCCGGGGAGCTGTTTTTT. Its protein is CASSGSGGAVAGELFF.

The chain joins TRBV9 to TRBJ2-7; no clear D. Germline-derived CDR1 and CDR2 are SGDLS and YYNGEE. The length of the CDR3 is 14 residues. V was clipped by 0 bases and J by 3 bases, with 10 bases between them. CDR3 sequence (DNA): TGTGCCAGCAGCGTAGATCTCAGATACTACGAGCAGTACTTC. As protein: CASSVDLRYYEQYF.

The chain joins TRBV7-9 to TRBJ2-7; no clear D gene. Germline-derived CDR1 and CDR2 are SEHNR and FQNEAQ (reference sequence). There are 13 residues in the CDR3. V shed 2 bases and J shed 0 bases, with 5 bases lying between them. Here the CDR3 DNA reads TGTGCCAGCAGCTTAACGAGCTCCTACGAGCAGTACTTC. This codes for CASSLTSSYEQYF. Complete variable domain (other parts from reference TRBV7-9 and TRBJ2-7): DTGVSQNPRHKITKRGQNVTFRCDPISEHNRLYWYRQTLGQGPEFLTYFQNEAQLEKSRLLSDRFSAERPKGSFSTLEIQRTEQGDSAMYLCASSLTSSYEQYFGPGTRLTVT.

V is TRBV7-2 and J is TRBJ2-7; D is uncertain. Per germline, CDR1 SGHTA and CDR2 FQGNSA. Trimming removed 0 bases from V and 3 bases from J, with 12 bases in between. The CDR3 has 15 residues. The DNA of the CDR3 is TGTGCCAGCAGCTTAGCAGGGTCCCTTAACTACGAGCAGTACTTC. Translated: CASSLAGSLNYEQYF.

The V and J genes are TRBV11-3 and TRBJ1-2; TRBD1 matches at 7 bases. CDR1 and CDR2 (germline): SGHNT, YENEEA. This CDR3 has 14 amino acids. With 7 bases clipped from V and 1 base from J, the junction kept 6 bases outside the gene matches. The CDR3 nucleotides read TGTGCCAGCATCTATTCAGGGGGTAACTATGGCTACACCTTC. Residues: CASIYSGGNYGYTF.

This sequence joins TRBV7-8 and TRBJ2-7; 7 nucleotides match TRBD1. The CDR3 spans 15 residues. Per the germline V gene, CDR1 is SGHVS and CDR2 is FQNEAQ. Trimming at V came to 5 bases and at J to 1 base, leaving 8 bases not matched to a gene. The CDR3 bases are TGTGCCAGCAGCCCGTGGACAGGAGGTTCCTACGAGCAGTACTTC. Its protein product is CASSPWTGGSYEQYF.

The rearrangement links TRBV6-4 to TRBJ2-2, with TRBD2 matching 8 bases. From germline, CDR1 is MRHNA and CDR2 SNTAGT. CDR3 size: 15 residues. V was pared by 0 bases and J by 4 bases, with 1 base of the junction left unmatched. The DNA of the CDR3 is TGTGCCAGCAGTGACTCGAGCGGGAGCACCGGGGAGCTGTTTTTT. The encoded protein is CASSDSSGSTGELFF.

The chain links TRBV5-1 to TRBJ1-6, with 7 nucleotides matching TRBD1. The junction had 11 bases not matched to a gene; V was cut back by 2 bases and J by 3 bases. The CDR3 has 18 amino acids. The germline V gene has CDR1 SGHRS and CDR2 YFSETQ. The CDR3 loop reads CASSFSGTADFYNSPLHF. The CDR3 coding sequence is TGCGCCAGCAGCTTCTCCGGGACAGCAGATTTCTATAATTCACCCCTCCACTTT.

The chain recombines TRBV5-5 with TRBJ2-4; 7 bases are a match to TRBD1. CDR1 is SGHKS, CDR2 YYEKEE, per germline (reference sequence). Trimming at V came to 0 bases and at J to 1 base, leaving 10 bases not matched to a gene. The CDR3 length is 18 residues. The CDR3 nucleotides are TGTGCCAGCAGCTTGGAGGCAGGGGGTGGACGGGCCAAAAACATTCAGTACTTC. Translation: CASSLEAGGGRAKNIQYF.

The chain recombines TRBV29-1 with TRBJ1-1; D uncertain. The CDR3 loop spans 13 amino acids. Germline CDR1 SQVTM, CDR2 ANQGSEA. Trimming took 3 bases from V and 1 from J, leaving 9 bases between them. The chain's CDR3 is CSVDALPNTEAFF. The CDR3 nucleotides are TGCAGCGTTGATGCTCTTCCGAACACTGAAGCTTTCTTT.

This chain uses TRBV9 with TRBJ1-3; D unresolved. V was pared by 4 bases and J by 0 bases, with 11 bases between. The CDR3 consists of 15 residues. From germline, CDR1 is SGDLS and CDR2 YYNGEE. The CDR3 DNA is TGTGCCAGCAGCATAGGACGCATCTCTGGAAACACCATATATTTT. Protein sequence: CASSIGRISGNTIYF.

CDR3 bases: TGCGCCAGCAGGGCGGCAGGCGTGAACACCGGGGAGCTGTTTTTT. Translated: CASRAAGVNTGELFF. The V and J genes are TRBV5-1 and TRBJ2-2; D gene unclear. The germline V and J ends were trimmed by 5 bases and 1 base, with 12 bases remaining between them. The germline CDR1 and CDR2 sequences are SGHRS and YFSETQ. CDR3 length: 15 amino acids.

The V gene is TRBV13, the J gene TRBJ2-7; TRBD1 is a possible D gene (5 bases). This CDR3 spans 15 amino acids. V was pared by 2 bases and J by 3 bases, with 14 bases between. Per the germline V gene, CDR1 is PRHDT and CDR2 is FYEKMQ (reference sequence). CDR3 nucleotides: TGTGCCAGCAGCTTAAGGGGCGGTGTGGTCTACGAGCAGTACTTC. This codes for CASSLRGGVVYEQYF.

This sequence joins TRBV9 and TRBJ2-1; TRBD2 agrees at 13 bases. CDR3 size: 15 residues. Trimming cost V 10 bases and J 4 bases; bases outside gene matches: 8. Germline CDR1 and CDR2: SGDLS and YYNGEE. CDR3 sequence: CASTGLAGEYNEQFF. The CDR3 DNA follows: TGTGCCTCAACCGGACTAGCGGGGGAGTACAATGAGCAGTTCTTC.

The chain combines TRBV2 with TRBJ2-5; 7 bases agree with TRBD1. CDR3 size: 14 residues. CDR1 and CDR2 from the germline V gene are SNHLY and FYNNEI. The junction had 4 bases not matched to a gene; V was cut back by 0 bases and J by 6 bases. The CDR3 sequence: CASSEADRVKTQYF. DNA for the CDR3: TGTGCCAGCAGTGAAGCAGACAGGGTTAAGACCCAGTACTTC.

The chain combines TRBV11-2 with TRBJ2-2, with 9 positions matching TRBD2. The V and J ends lost 4 bases and 1 base, in that order; junction bases with no gene match: 10. Germline V lookup: CDR1 SGHAT, CDR2 FQNNGV. The length of the CDR3 is 18 residues. The CDR3 bases are TGTGCCAGCAGCTCCTCGGGCGGGGGGGCGAGGAACACCGGGGAGCTGTTTTTT. This encodes CASSSSGGGARNTGELFF.

V usage is TRBV28 and J usage is TRBJ1-4; 8 bases line up with TRBD1. This CDR3 has 14 amino acids. Per germline, CDR1 MDHEN and CDR2 SYDVKM. J was trimmed by 6 bases and V by 5 bases; bases with no gene match: 5. CDR3 region: CASSLDRVDEKLFF. CDR3 DNA: TGTGCCAGCAGTCTGGACAGGGTAGATGAAAAACTGTTTTTT.

The rearrangement joins TRBV7-8 to TRBJ1-5, with D unclear. Germline lookup yields CDR1 SGHVS and CDR2 FQNEAQ. The CDR3 covers 15 residues. Trimming removed 5 bases at V and 3 bases at J, with 14 bases between. CDR3 protein: CASSPSRRLNQPQHF. The CDR3 DNA reads as TGTGCCAGCAGCCCGTCCCGCCGGCTCAATCAGCCCCAGCATTTT.

The chain combines TRBV6-6 with TRBJ2-1; either TRBD1 or TRBD2 may supply D (5 bases each). This CDR3 region has 13 residues. Trimming took off 5 bases at V and 4 bases at J, with 9 bases between the two ends. CDR1 MNHNY and CDR2 SVGAGI come from the germline V gene (reference sequence). CDR3 sequence reads: CASSVGGYNEQFF. CDR3 in DNA: TGTGCCAGCAGTGTTGGGGGTTACAATGAGCAGTTCTTC.

The rearrangement links TRBV19 to TRBJ2-5; 8 nucleotides match TRBD1. After removal of 4 bases from V and 2 bases from J, the junction contained 9 bases not matched to a gene. The CDR3 consists of 16 residues. Germline lookup yields CDR1 LNHDA and CDR2 SQIVND (reference sequence). The CDR3 DNA sequence: TGTGCCAGTAGTAGAGGACAGGGTTTGATGCAAGAGACCCAGTACTTC. Protein sequence: CASSRGQGLMQETQYF.

The rearrangement joins TRBV30 to TRBJ2-5, with TRBD1 identical over 8 bases. The germline V gene has CDR1 GTSNPN and CDR2 SVGIG (reference sequence). V lost 5 bases and J lost 11; bases outside the gene matches: 19. The CDR3 length is 15 residues. The CDR3, as DNA: TGTGCCTGGCGCGGGGCCAGACAGGGGCCGGGGGAGCAGTACTTC. Translation: CAWRGARQGPGEQYF. Complete variable domain (other parts from reference TRBV30 and TRBJ2-5): SQTIHQWPATLVQPVGSPLSLECTVEGTSNPNLYWYRQAAGRGLQLLFYSVGIGQISSEVPQNLSASRPQDRQFILSSKKLLLSDSGFYLCAWRGARQGPGEQYFGPGTRLLVL.

This chain connects TRBV5-1 to TRBJ2-3; either TRBD1 or TRBD2 may fit D (5 bases each). The CDR3 sequence is 16 residues long. With 0 bases removed from V and 2 bases from J, the gap between germline ends came to 13 bases. Per the germline V gene, CDR1 is SGHRS and CDR2 is YFSETQ. The CDR3, as DNA: TGCGCCAGCAGCTTGGTCCAGGGAGTCCCCACAGATACGCAGTATTTT. Translated, it gives CASSLVQGVPTDTQYF.

This sequence joins TRBV29-1 and TRBJ2-1; D is undetermined. Per the germline V gene, CDR1 is SQVTM and CDR2 is ANQGSEA. The CDR3 consists of 10 residues. Between the trimmed V and J ends, which lost 6 bases and 5 bases, there was a span of 5 bases. The chain's CDR3 is CSVYDNEQFF. The CDR3 DNA is TGCAGCGTCTACGACAATGAGCAGTTCTTC.

The chain recombines TRBV30 with TRBJ2-5; 8 bases align to TRBD1. Germline CDR1 and CDR2: GTSNPN and SVGIG (reference sequence). The CDR3 loop spans 12 amino acids. After removal of 4 bases from V and 4 bases from J, the junction contained 2 bases not matched to a gene. The CDR3 reads CAWTGQGETQYF. The CDR3 DNA follows: TGTGCCTGGACTGGACAGGGAGAGACCCAGTACTTC.

The V call is TRBV11-3, the J call TRBJ2-2, with D unresolved. Germline CDR1 is SGHNT and CDR2 is YENEEA. The CDR3 totals 12 residues. V shed 6 bases and J shed 6 bases, with 8 bases lying between them. The CDR3 protein is CASRGTSGELFF. The CDR3 region has the DNA TGTGCCAGCAGAGGAACGTCCGGGGAGCTGTTTTTT.

The chain links TRBV27 to TRBJ1-1; TRBD1 matches at 9 bases. Germline lookup yields CDR1 MNHEY and CDR2 SMNVEV (reference sequence). There are 17 residues in the CDR3. The V segment lost 5 bases and the J segment 5 bases; nucleotides outside the gene matches: 15. The CDR3 reads CASSMTGGGRFWTEAFF. The CDR3 DNA sequence: TGTGCCAGCAGTATGACAGGGGGTGGGCGGTTTTGGACTGAAGCTTTCTTT.

V gene TRBV2 combines with J gene TRBJ2-5; D is possibly TRBD1 (6 bases). V shed 7 bases and J shed 14 bases, with 20 bases lying between them. Germline CDR1 and CDR2: SNHLY and FYNNEI. CDR3 length: 12 residues. This CDR3 is CASMFLGTRSYF. The CDR3, as DNA: TGTGCCAGCATGTTTTTAGGGACAAGGTCTTACTTC.